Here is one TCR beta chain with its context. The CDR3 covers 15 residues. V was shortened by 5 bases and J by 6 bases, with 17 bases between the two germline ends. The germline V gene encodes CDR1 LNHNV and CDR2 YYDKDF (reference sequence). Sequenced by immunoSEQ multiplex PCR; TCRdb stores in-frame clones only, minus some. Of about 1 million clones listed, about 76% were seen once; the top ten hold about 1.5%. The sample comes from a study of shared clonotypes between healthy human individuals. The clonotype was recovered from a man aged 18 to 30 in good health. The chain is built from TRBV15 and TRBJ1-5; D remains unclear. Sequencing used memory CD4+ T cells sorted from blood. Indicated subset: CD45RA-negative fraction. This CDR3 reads CATSPGGIPGQPQHF. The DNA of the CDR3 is TGTGCCACCAGCCCGGGCGGTATTCCAGGTCAGCCCCAGCATTTT.